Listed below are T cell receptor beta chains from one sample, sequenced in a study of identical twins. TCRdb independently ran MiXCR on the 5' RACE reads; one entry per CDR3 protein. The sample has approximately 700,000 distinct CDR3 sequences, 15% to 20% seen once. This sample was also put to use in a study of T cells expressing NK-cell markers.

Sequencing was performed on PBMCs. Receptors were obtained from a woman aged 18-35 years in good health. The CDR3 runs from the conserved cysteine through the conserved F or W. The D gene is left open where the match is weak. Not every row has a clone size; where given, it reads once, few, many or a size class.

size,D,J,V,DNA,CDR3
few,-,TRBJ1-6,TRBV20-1,TGCAGTGCTAGTGGGACAAAGAGCTCCTATAATTCACCCCTCCACTTT,CSASGTKSSYNSPLHF
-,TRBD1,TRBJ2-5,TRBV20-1,TGCAGTGCTAGGTTTCCCCGACAGGGGGTGGAGACCCAGTACTTC,CSARFPRQGVETQYF
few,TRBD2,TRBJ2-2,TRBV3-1,TGTGCCAGCAGCCAATTAGGTCTAGCGGACACCGGGGAGCTGTTTTTT,CASSQLGLADTGELFF
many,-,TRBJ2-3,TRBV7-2,TGTGCCAGCAGCTGGCCCGCAGGGACGCAGTATTTT,CASSWPAGTQYF
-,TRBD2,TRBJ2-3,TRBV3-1,TGTGCCAGCAGCCGGGGACTAGCGGGTCCGGGGGATACGCAGTATTTT,CASSRGLAGPGDTQYF
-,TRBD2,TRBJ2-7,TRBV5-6,TGTGCCAGCAGCGTCTATAGCGGGAGAGATTACGAGCAGTACTTC,CASSVYSGRDYEQYF
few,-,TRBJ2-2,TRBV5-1,TGCGCCAGCAGGACCGGGACGGTGAACACCGGGGAGCTGTTTTTT,CASRTGTVNTGELFF
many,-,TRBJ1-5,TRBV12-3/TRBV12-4,TGTGCCAGCAGTTTAAACAGGAATCAGCCCCAGCATTTT,CASSLNRNQPQHF
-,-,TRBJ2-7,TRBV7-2,TGTGCCAGCAGCTTCAGGCTGGAGTCCTACGAGCAGTACTTC,CASSFRLESYEQYF
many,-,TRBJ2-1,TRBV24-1,TGTGCCACCAGTGCGGGCAATGAGCAGTTCTTC,CATSAGNEQFF
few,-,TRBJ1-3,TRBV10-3,TGTGCCACCACGCTAGGAAACACCATATATTTT,CATTLGNTIYF
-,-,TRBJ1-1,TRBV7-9,TGTGCCAGCAGCTTAGGGACCAGCGCTGGCACTGAAGCTTTCTTT,CASSLGTSAGTEAFF
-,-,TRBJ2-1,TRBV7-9,TGTGCCAGCAGCTCAACACAGTACAATGAGCAGTTCTTC,CASSSTQYNEQFF
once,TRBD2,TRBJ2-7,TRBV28,TGTGCCAGCAGTTTCCTGCAACTAGCGGGAGTCGAGCAGTACTTC,CASSFLQLAGVEQYF
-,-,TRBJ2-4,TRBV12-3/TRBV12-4,TGTGCCAGCAGTTTAATCGGCGAAATTCAGTACTTC,CASSLIGEIQYF
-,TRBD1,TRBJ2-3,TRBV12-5,TGTGCTAGTGGTTTGGGATCCGGGACAGGGGATTTAGATACGCAGTATTTT,CASGLGSGTGDLDTQYF
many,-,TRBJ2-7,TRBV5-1,TGCGCCAGCAGCCTCACATCTCCCTACGAGCAGTACTTC,CASSLTSPYEQYF